Following are 23 T cell receptor beta chains from one sample sequenced in a study of beta chain features in type 1 diabetes. Study conclusions and caveats: TCRB CDR3s from Type 1 diabetes patients were moderately but significantly shorter in all four CD4+ subsets.

Sequencing targeted expressed TCRB transcripts, as all isolated RNA had been reverse transcribed. Method: immunoSEQ multiplex PCR; TCRdb's copy keeps in-frame clones and lacks some. The sample carries roughly 290,000 clones, about 15% recorded once. The antigens of these receptors remain unknown. The sample comprised naive CD4+ T cells from blood. The receptors were gathered from a young man with type 1 diabetes.

This clone came up a few times. This rearrangement joins TRBV5-1 to TRBJ2-1; 10 bases align to TRBD2. V shed 0 bases and J 4 bases; nucleotides not matched to a gene: 10. Germline lookup yields CDR1 SGHRS and CDR2 YFSETQ. The CDR3 contains 18 residues. In DNA form, the CDR3 reads TGCGCCAGCAGCTTGGTCACCCGCGGACTAGCGGTTTACAATGAGCAGTTCTTC. Encoded protein: CASSLVTRGLAVYNEQFF.

This clone was observed a handful of times. The chain joins TRBV28 to TRBJ1-1, with no clear D. Trimming shortened V by 8 bases and J by 1 base, and 11 bases separated the two germline ends. CDR1 is MDHEN and CDR2 is SYDVKM in the germline V gene. The CDR3 totals 13 residues. The DNA for the CDR3 is TGTGCCAGCGGGGAGGGAAGGAACACTGAAGCTTTCTTT. The encoded protein is CASGEGRNTEAFF.

This clone was counted between two and nine times. The chain combines TRBV28 with TRBJ2-5; maybe TRBD2 (6 bases). Trimming shortened V by 4 bases and J by 3 bases, and 9 bases separated the two germline ends. CDR1 is MDHEN, CDR2 SYDVKM, per germline. This CDR3 region has 13 residues. The CDR3 is CASSWDSKETQYF. CDR3 sequence (DNA): TGTGCCAGCAGTTGGGACTCTAAAGAGACCCAGTACTTC.

The CDR3 spells CAWSRTGRGEKLFF. As DNA, the CDR3 is TGTGCCTGGAGTCGGACAGGGAGGGGTGAAAAACTGTTTTTT. This sequence joins TRBV30 and TRBJ1-4; 8 bases agree with TRBD1. CDR1 GTSNPN and CDR2 SVGIG come from the germline V gene (reference sequence). V shed 2 bases and J 7 bases; nucleotides not matched to a gene: 6. The CDR3 covers 14 residues.

The table lists this clone with a few counts. The rearrangement uses TRBV5-1 and TRBJ1-1, with TRBD1 as a possible D gene (5 bases). Between the trimmed V and J ends, which lost 4 bases and 1 base, there was a span of 14 bases. The CDR3 consists of 15 residues. Germline loops: CDR1 SGHRS, CDR2 YFSETQ. Written as DNA, the CDR3 is TGCGCCAGCAGCCCCCGGGGGGGACCGAACACTGAAGCTTTCTTT. Translation gives CASSPRGGPNTEAFF. Combining the CDR3 with reference TRBV5-1 and TRBJ1-1 gives the whole variable domain KAGVTQTPRYLIKTRGQQVTLSCSPISGHRSVSWYQQTPGQGLQFLFEYFSETQRNKGNFPGRFSGRQFSNSRSEMNVSTLELGDSALYLCASSPRGGPNTEAFFGQGTRLTVV.

The gene calls are TRBV5-4 and TRBJ2-2; TRBD1 matches 9 bases. V shed 5 bases and J 5 bases; nucleotides not matched to a gene: 7. CDR3 length equals 15 residues. Germline CDR1 and CDR2: SGHNT and YYREEE (reference sequence). This chain's CDR3 is CASRVPDRGTGELFF. CDR3 nucleotide sequence: TGTGCCAGCAGAGTACCGGACAGGGGAACCGGGGAGCTGTTTTTT.

This clone was picked up a small number of times. The chain uses TRBV30 and TRBJ2-5; weak D call: TRBD2 (6 bases). The CDR3 length is 13 residues. From germline, CDR1 is GTSNPN and CDR2 SVGIG (reference sequence). Trimming removed 1 base at V and 2 bases at J, with 8 bases between. In nucleotides, the CDR3 is TGTGCCTGGAGTGGGGGACTGCAAGAGACCCAGTACTTC. Translated, it gives CAWSGGLQETQYF.

This rearrangement joins TRBV25-1 to TRBJ2-1, with 10 bases matching TRBD2. Per the germline V gene, CDR1 is MGHDK and CDR2 is SYGVNS. The trim removed 1 base at V and 9 bases at J, leaving 6 bases unmatched. The CDR3 is 15 amino acids. The CDR3 DNA sequence: TGTGCCAGCAGTGAATCGGCTAGCGGGAGCACTGAGCAGTTCTTC. It codes for CASSESASGSTEQFF.

This clone has more than one count but fewer than ten. The J gene is TRBJ1-5, the V gene TRBV28, with a weak D call TRBD1 (5 bases). CDR1 MDHEN and CDR2 SYDVKM come from the germline V gene. V was cut by 4 bases and J by 3 bases, with 13 bases left in between. This CDR3 has 15 residues. The CDR3 nucleotides are TGTGCCAGCAGTTCCCCTCAGGGAATCAATCAGCCCCAGCATTTT. It specifies CASSSPQGINQPQHF. Supplemented by reference TRBV28 and TRBJ1-5, the full variable domain reads DVKVTQSSRYLVKRTGEKVFLECVQDMDHENMFWYRQDPGLGLRLIYFSYDVKMKEKGDIPEGYSVSREKKERFSLILESASTNQTSMYLCASSSPQGINQPQHFGDGTRLSIL.

This clone turned up a few times. The chain couples TRBV20-1 to TRBJ2-3, with D possibly being TRBD1 (5 bases). CDR1 is DFQATT, CDR2 SNEGSKA, per germline (reference sequence). Trimming took off 3 bases at V and 7 bases at J, with 8 bases between the two ends. The CDR3 extends over 11 amino acids. The CDR3 DNA is TGCAGTGCTAGGGACATATATACGCAGTATTTT. It translates to CSARDIYTQYF.

This clone came up a few times. The V gene is TRBV27, the J gene TRBJ1-4, with 10 positions matching TRBD1. CDR1 MNHEY and CDR2 SMNVEV come from the germline V gene (reference sequence). The V segment lost 5 bases and the J segment 5 bases; nucleotides outside the gene matches: 8. The CDR3 is made up of 16 amino acids. The CDR3 coding sequence is TGTGCCAGCAGTCGTAGTCCGGGACAGGGGAATGAAAAACTGTTTTTT. Translated: CASSRSPGQGNEKLFF. The variable domain in full, with the rest retrieved from reference TRBV27 and TRBJ1-4, is EAQVTQNPRYLITVTGKKLTVTCSQNMNHEYMSWYRQDPGLGLRQIYYSMNVEVTDKGDVPEGYKVSRKEKRNFPLILESPSPNQTSLYFCASSRSPGQGNEKLFFGSGTQLSVL.

In its sample, this clone was seen a few times. The V call is TRBV4-3, the J call TRBJ2-3, with D maybe TRBD1 (6 bases). V lost 3 bases and J 1 base, leaving 20 bases between the germline ends. Germline V gene sequence: CDR1 LGHNA, CDR2 YSLEER. The CDR3 contains 18 residues. The CDR3 is CASSHRWGRGDGTDTQYF. The CDR3 DNA sequence: TGCGCCAGCAGCCACCGGTGGGGCAGGGGTGATGGCACAGATACGCAGTATTTT.

About this clone: Germline is not matched at one junction end, which may reflect a read error. The chain recombines TRBV4-2 with TRBJ2-7, with 8 bases matching TRBD2. From germline, CDR1 is LGHNA and CDR2 YNFKEQ. The CDR3 has 15 amino acids. CDR3 sequence reads: CASSQASAGVYEQCF. DNA for the CDR3: TGTGCCAGCAGCCAAGCTTCAGCGGGGGTCTACGAGCAGTGCTTC.

This chain links TRBV28 with TRBJ2-5; possibly TRBD1 for D (6 bases). The CDR3 contains 16 residues. Trimming took 1 base from V and 4 from J, leaving 16 bases between them. The germline gives CDR1 MDHEN, CDR2 SYDVKM. CDR3 DNA: TGTGCCAGCAGTTTATATACAGGGAGTTCCGGAGAGACCCAGTACTTC. This sequence encodes CASSLYTGSSGETQYF.

This clone turned up a few times. The rearrangement uses TRBV7-7 and TRBJ2-5; 7 nucleotides align to TRBD1. This CDR3 comprises 15 residues. The V gene end was trimmed by 5 bases and the J gene end by 7 bases; junction bases not matched to a gene: 13. Germline CDR1 SSHAT, CDR2 FNYEAQ (reference sequence). For the CDR3, the DNA is TGTGCCAGCAGCCCAGACAGGGCCTCACGGGGGACCCAGTACTTC. It is translated as CASSPDRASRGTQYF.

The rearrangement joins TRBV4-3 to TRBJ2-5; tentative D call: TRBD1 (5 bases). Germline loops: CDR1 LGHNA, CDR2 YSLEER. V dropped 4 bases and J dropped 11 bases, with 17 bases sitting between them. This CDR3 region has 13 residues. For the CDR3, the DNA is TGCGCCAGCAGCCGTGAAGACAGAGCCCAGCAGTACTTC. Protein sequence: CASSREDRAQQYF.

The J gene is TRBJ1-5, the V gene TRBV4-1; D gene uncertain. CDR3 length: 17 residues. Germline lookup yields CDR1 MGHRA and CDR2 YSYEKL. The germline V and J ends were trimmed by 0 bases and 1 base, with 13 bases remaining between them. CDR3 amino acids: CASSQDSGWYSNQPQHF. CDR3 DNA sequence: TGCGCCAGCAGCCAAGATTCCGGGTGGTACAGCAATCAGCCCCAGCATTTT.

The chain combines TRBV11-2 with TRBJ2-7; D uncertain. The CDR3 consists of 11 residues. The V and J ends lost 5 bases and 6 bases respectively, with 8 bases between them. Germline CDR1 and CDR2: SGHAT and FQNNGV. The CDR3 region has the DNA TGTGCCAGCAGCCAGTGGTCCGAGCAGTACTTC. Protein product: CASSQWSEQYF.

There are a few counts of this clone. The chain is built from TRBV28 and TRBJ2-7, with TRBD1 as a possible D gene (7 bases). Trimming removed 6 bases from V and 7 bases from J, with 22 bases in between. CDR1 is MDHEN and CDR2 is SYDVKM in the germline V gene. CDR3 length: 15 residues. For the CDR3, the DNA is TGTGCCAGCAGCCTCAGGAGGGGGCCGAGGGGTGAGCAGTACTTC. It yields the protein CASSLRRGPRGEQYF.

V and J are TRBV5-4 and TRBJ1-4, with a tentative D call TRBD1 (5 bases). Trimming removed 0 bases at V and 5 bases at J, with 11 bases between. Germline V gene sequence: CDR1 SGHNT, CDR2 YYREEE (reference sequence). There are 15 residues in the CDR3. The CDR3 DNA sequence: TGTGCCAGCAGCTTGGGTGGGTCAGGGAATGAAAAACTGTTTTTT. Translation gives CASSLGGSGNEKLFF.

The chain combines TRBV6-5 with TRBJ1-3, with a possible D match to TRBD1 (5 bases). V lost 5 bases, J lost 0 bases, and 8 bases lay in between. The CDR3 sequence is 14 residues long. The V gene's germline CDR1 is MNHEY and CDR2 SVGAGI. CDR3: CASSDSYSGNTIYF. For the CDR3, the DNA is TGTGCCAGCAGTGACAGTTACTCTGGAAACACCATATATTTT.

This clone was seen a handful of times. This chain joins TRBV18 and TRBJ1-1; TRBD1 agrees at 8 bases. The CDR3 is 17 residues long. CDR1 and CDR2 (germline): KGHSH, LQKENI. The V gene end was trimmed by 3 bases and the J gene end by 5 bases; junction bases not matched to a gene: 14. The CDR3 spells CASSPLKDRGKITEAFF. CDR3 bases: TGTGCCAGCTCACCGCTGAAAGACAGGGGAAAGATTACTGAAGCTTTCTTT.

The chain employs TRBV7-2 and TRBJ1-2; maybe TRBD1 (5 bases). CDR3 size: 14 residues. V was trimmed by 5 bases and J by 8 bases, leaving 18 bases between them. Germline V gene data show CDR1 as SGHTA and CDR2 as FQGNSA. CDR3 amino acids: CASSPDRGDFGYTF. The CDR3 DNA sequence: TGTGCCAGCAGCCCCGACCGGGGGGACTTCGGCTACACCTTC.